Following are 26 T cell receptor beta chains from one sample sequenced in a study of blood T cells in healthy people across ages (dated by TCRdb to the mid-2010s). Library preparation employed 5' RACE. The instrument was an Illumina HiSeq 2500. The second PCR ran for about 6 to 12 cycles and used a J-beta primer mix along with a sample-barcoded 5' primer. TCRdb trimmed public reads at Q25 via fastp, called clones via MiXCR and kept in-frame beta chains. Rows merge per CDR3 protein into single entries with the most common DNA and genes. In all, the sample holds 1.4 million or so distinct CDR3 sequences, and 35% to 45% of those were seen once. The top ten constitute about 4.1% of the sample. Sequenced input: blood. These receptors were collected from a woman younger than 30 in good health.

The chain is built from TRBV25-1 and TRBJ2-5; D is uncertain. Germline lookup yields CDR1 MGHDK and CDR2 SYGVNS. V lost 8 bases and J 11 bases, leaving 12 bases between the germline ends. There are 10 residues in the CDR3. The CDR3 DNA is TGTGCCAGCCGCGAGCGTGAGCAGTACTTC. Translated, it gives CASREREQYF. Full variable domain (outside the CDR3, taken from reference TRBV25-1 and TRBJ2-5): EADIYQTPRYLVIGTGKKITLECSQTMGHDKMYWYQQDPGMELHLIHYSYGVNSTEKGDLSSESTVSRIRTEHFPLTLESARPSHTSQYLCASREREQYFGPGTRLLVL.

This clonotype was counted a few times. The chain joins TRBV15 to TRBJ2-1; no clear D gene. Between the trimmed V and J ends, which lost 1 base and 6 bases, there was a span of 4 bases. Per the germline V gene, CDR1 is LNHNV and CDR2 is YYDKDF (reference sequence). The CDR3 contains 12 residues. The CDR3 sequence: CATSRAINEQFF. The CDR3, as DNA: TGTGCCACCAGCAGAGCCATCAATGAGCAGTTCTTC.

With regard to this clonotype: A much larger clone differs by one base, so this may be a read error. The chain links TRBV27 to TRBJ2-5; no clear D. The germline V gene encodes CDR1 MNHEY and CDR2 SMNVEV (reference sequence). The CDR3 is 10 amino acids. V was cut by 6 bases and J by 5 bases, with 4 bases left in between. CDR3 region: CASSPETQYF. CDR3 nucleotide sequence: TGTGCCAGCAGCCCGGAGACCCAGTACTTC.

The chain couples TRBV5-1 to TRBJ2-7, with 7 bases lining up with TRBD1. The closer fit of TRBJ2-5 to the DNA end suggests the J call may be wrong. The CDR3 totals 14 residues. CDR1 is SGHRS and CDR2 is YFSETQ in the germline V gene. The CDR3: CASSSNTGEETQYF. In nucleotides, the CDR3 is TGCGCCAGCAGCTCAAATACAGGGGAAGAGACCCAGTACTTC.

The gene calls are TRBV27 and TRBJ1-2; D unresolved. Germline CDR1 and CDR2: MNHEY and SMNVEV (reference sequence). V was pared by 0 bases and J by 3 bases, with 14 bases between. The CDR3 totals 16 residues. The CDR3 DNA is TGTGCCAGCAGTTTATCCGCCATTGGCAGATACTATGGCTACACCTTC. It is translated as CASSLSAIGRYYGYTF.

This clonotype was detected a few times. This chain uses TRBV20-1 with TRBJ1-2, with a weak D call TRBD1 (6 bases). This CDR3 contains 13 residues. Trimming removed 6 bases at V and 1 base at J, with 12 bases between. Looked up from germline, CDR1 is DFQATT and CDR2 is SNEGSKA (reference sequence). CDR3 sequence: CSAGDTYNYGYTF. For the CDR3, the DNA is TGCAGTGCGGGGGACACCTATAACTATGGCTACACCTTC.

The rearrangement links TRBV20-1 to TRBJ2-1, with a tentative D call TRBD1 (7 bases). The germline V gene encodes CDR1 DFQATT and CDR2 SNEGSKA (reference sequence). This CDR3 spans 14 amino acids. The V end was cut by 3 bases, the J end by 4 bases, with 13 bases between. In DNA form, the CDR3 reads TGCAGTGCTAGTTGGAGGGGACAGTACAATGAGCAGTTCTTC. The encoded protein is CSASWRGQYNEQFF.

V is TRBV11-2 and J is TRBJ2-1, with D possibly TRBD2 on 6 matching bases. The germline V gene has CDR1 SGHAT and CDR2 FQNNGV. The CDR3 is made up of 15 amino acids. V was pared by 5 bases and J by 5 bases, with 16 bases between. The CDR3 region is CASSAQPDYNNEQFF. The CDR3 DNA is TGTGCCAGCAGCGCGCAACCGGACTACAACAATGAGCAGTTCTTC.

The J gene is TRBJ2-3, the V gene TRBV20-1, with 12 bases aligning to TRBD1. Unmatched junction bases numbered 5, after V lost 2 bases and J lost 14 bases. This CDR3 has 12 residues. Germline V gene data show CDR1 as DFQATT and CDR2 as SNEGSKA (reference sequence). CDR3 sequence: CSARTGTGGAYF. In nucleotides, the CDR3 is TGCAGTGCTAGAACCGGGACAGGGGGCGCGTATTTT.

The chain links TRBV7-9 to TRBJ2-7, with D tentatively TRBD2 (6 bases). The V gene lost 1 base and the J gene lost 6 bases, with 13 bases spanning the gap. Germline CDR1 SEHNR, CDR2 FQNEAQ (reference sequence). The CDR3 consists of 14 residues. The CDR3 DNA reads as TGTGCCAGCAGCTTAGGCCACCACGGGGGCGAGCAGTACTTC. Amino acids: CASSLGHHGGEQYF.

The chain combines TRBV6-1 with TRBJ1-2; TRBD1 matches at 7 bases. The CDR3 has 15 residues. CDR1 is MNHNS, CDR2 SASEGT, per germline. V shed 5 bases and J 2 bases; nucleotides not matched to a gene: 8. CDR3: CASSPDRDMNYGYTF. The CDR3 DNA reads TGTGCCAGCAGTCCCGACAGGGACATGAACTATGGCTACACCTTC.

The chain employs TRBV21-1 and TRBJ1-2; the table's D call of TRBD1 was not tested on the DNA. TRBV21-1 is labeled a pseudogene. The CDR3 has 15 amino acids. The CDR3 DNA reads TGTGCCAGCAGCAAAGCGAGACAGCCTAACTATGGCTACACCTTC. The encoded protein is CASSKARQPNYGYTF.

This rearrangement joins TRBV10-3 to TRBJ2-7, with D unresolved. The CDR3 consists of 16 residues. Trimming stripped 4 bases from V and 7 bases from J, with 23 bases between. From germline, CDR1 is ENHRY and CDR2 SYGVKD. DNA for the CDR3: TGTGCCATCAGTGGGATAGTGACCGAATTCTACAATGAGCAGTACTTC. Amino acid sequence: CAISGIVTEFYNEQYF.

This chain connects TRBV7-2 to TRBJ2-4, with D unclear. TRBJ2-7 explains the end of the DNA better; the J call may be wrong. CDR1 is SGHTA and CDR2 is FQGNSA in the germline V gene. The CDR3 sequence is 14 residues long. CDR3 DNA sequence: TGTGCCAGCAGCTTAGCCCCCAGTTTACACGAGCAGTACTTC. Translating it yields CASSLAPSLHEQYF.

This sequence joins TRBV30 and TRBJ2-4; the D call may be TRBD1 or TRBD2 (6 bases each). V was shortened by 4 bases and J by 6 bases, with 10 bases between the two germline ends. The germline gives CDR1 GTSNPN, CDR2 SVGIG (reference sequence). There are 12 residues in the CDR3. CDR3 loop: CAWMEGGNIQYF. For the CDR3, the DNA is TGTGCCTGGATGGAGGGGGGAAACATTCAGTACTTC.

The chain carries TRBV2 and TRBJ2-1; a weak D match, TRBD1 (6 bases). The better agreement between TRBJ2-7 and the DNA end casts doubt on the J call. The CDR3 contains 15 residues. Looked up from germline, CDR1 is SNHLY and CDR2 is FYNNEI. The CDR3 bases are TGTGCCAGCAGTGATGGTGGGGGCTCCTACAATGAGCAGTACTTC. This codes for CASSDGGGSYNEQYF.

This clonotype has only a few counts. The V and J genes are TRBV6-5 and TRBJ2-3; D might be TRBD2 (5 bases). The CDR3 contains 15 residues. V was shortened by 2 bases and J by 1 base, with 10 bases between the two germline ends. From germline, CDR1 is MNHEY and CDR2 SVGAGI. Here the CDR3 DNA reads TGTGCCAGCAGTTACGACGGGGAAGGCACAGATACGCAGTATTTT. Protein: CASSYDGEGTDTQYF.

The rearrangement joins TRBV6-2 or TRBV6-3 to TRBJ2-1, with D unclear. Germline CDR1 is MNHEY and CDR2 is SVGEGT. V lost 8 bases to trimming and J lost 5 bases, with 10 bases between them. This CDR3 has 12 amino acids. The CDR3 nucleotides read TGTGCCAGCGTTGGGAACCACAATGAGCAGTTCTTC. Its translation is CASVGNHNEQFF.

The chain couples TRBV19 to TRBJ2-1, with D uncertain. The CDR3 runs to 15 residues. The germline V gene has CDR1 LNHDA and CDR2 SQIVND (reference sequence). V lost 1 base, J lost 0 bases, and 7 bases lay in between. CDR3 coding DNA: TGTGCCAGTAGTATAGCCGGTACCTCCTACAATGAGCAGTTCTTC. Protein sequence: CASSIAGTSYNEQFF.

This chain uses TRBV27 with TRBJ2-7; 7 positions agree with TRBD1. In germline, CDR1 is MNHEY, CDR2 SMNVEV (reference sequence). J lost 2 bases, V lost 5 bases, and 9 bases had no gene match. This CDR3 is 15 amino acids long. This CDR3 is CASSTSDRDPYEQYF. The CDR3 nucleotides read TGTGCCAGCAGTACCTCTGACAGGGACCCCTACGAGCAGTACTTC.

This clonotype was picked up many times. V gene TRBV27 combines with J gene TRBJ2-3, with 9 bases identical to TRBD2. The CDR3 is 15 residues long. V lost 6 bases to trimming and J lost 2 bases; unmatched junction nucleotides: 6. Germline V CDR1 and CDR2: MNHEY, SMNVEV (reference sequence). CDR3 protein: CASRLPGLATDTQYF. The CDR3 nucleotides are TGTGCCAGCAGACTTCCGGGACTAGCCACAGATACGCAGTATTTT.

This clonotype was picked up a small number of times. The chain uses TRBV2 and TRBJ2-5; 7 bases agree with TRBD1. CDR1 and CDR2 (germline): SNHLY, FYNNEI. Trimming at V came to 6 bases and at J to 3 bases, leaving 4 bases not matched to a gene. The CDR3 loop spans 13 amino acids. The CDR3 sequence is CASRGQLKETQYF. For the CDR3, the DNA is TGTGCCAGCAGGGGACAGTTAAAAGAGACCCAGTACTTC.

The chain is built from TRBV24-1 and TRBJ2-1; 11 bases align to TRBD2. Germline CDR1 and CDR2: KGHDR and SFDVKD. The CDR3 consists of 15 residues. The J segment lost 8 bases and the V segment lost 4 bases, leaving 6 bases of the junction unmatched. CDR3 sequence (DNA): TGTGCCACCAGTGACCCTAGCGGGAGGTCGGATGAGCAGTTCTTC. Residues: CATSDPSGRSDEQFF.

Worth noting for this clonotype: This could be a read error, since a much larger clone is one nucleotide away. J is TRBJ2-1 and V is TRBV7-2; D is undetermined. This CDR3 has 15 residues. V lost 1 base to trimming and J lost 2 bases, with 9 bases between them. Germline lookup yields CDR1 SGHTA and CDR2 FQGNSA. This CDR3 reads CASSLDRLPYNEQFF. DNA for the CDR3: TGTGCCAGCAGCTTAGATCGGCTTCCCTACAATGAGCAGTTCTTC.

V usage is TRBV15 and J usage is TRBJ2-4, with D unclear. V gave up 0 bases and J gave up 0 bases, with 6 bases separating them. Per the germline V gene, CDR1 is LNHNV and CDR2 is YYDKDF (reference sequence). The CDR3 has 15 amino acids. The CDR3 DNA is TGTGCCACCAGCAGAGAAGGGATAGCCAAAAACATTCAGTACTTC. Protein: CATSREGIAKNIQYF.

This chain uses TRBV10-3 with TRBJ2-3; 11 bases align to TRBD2. Germline values: CDR1 ENHRY, CDR2 SYGVKD. Unmatched junction bases numbered 5, after V lost 3 bases and J lost 6 bases. CDR3 length: 15 residues. CDR3 loop: CAISELAGAGDTQYF. CDR3 DNA sequence: TGTGCCATCAGTGAACTAGCGGGGGCGGGGGATACGCAGTATTTT.